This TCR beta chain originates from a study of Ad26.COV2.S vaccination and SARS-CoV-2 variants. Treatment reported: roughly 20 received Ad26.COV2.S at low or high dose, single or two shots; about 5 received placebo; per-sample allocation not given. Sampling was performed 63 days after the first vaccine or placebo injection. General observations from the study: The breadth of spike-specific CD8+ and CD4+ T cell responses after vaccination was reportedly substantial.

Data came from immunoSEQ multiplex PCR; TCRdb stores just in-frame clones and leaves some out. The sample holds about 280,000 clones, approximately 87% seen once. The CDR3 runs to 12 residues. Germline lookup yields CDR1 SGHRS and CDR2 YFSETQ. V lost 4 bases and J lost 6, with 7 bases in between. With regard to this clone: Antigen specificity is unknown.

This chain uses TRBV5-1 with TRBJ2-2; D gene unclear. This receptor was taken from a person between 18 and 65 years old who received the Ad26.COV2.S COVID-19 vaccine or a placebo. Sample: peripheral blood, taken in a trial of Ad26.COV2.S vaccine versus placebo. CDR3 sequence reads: CASSLWAGELFF. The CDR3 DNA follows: TGCGCCAGCAGCCTATGGGCCGGGGAGCTGTTTTTT.